One T cell receptor (beta chain) is described in this entry. This sample was included in a study of memory CD4+ T cells and cytomegalovirus serostatus. TCRdb's copy holds only in-frame clones and misses some; the assay was immunoSEQ multiplex PCR. The sample yields around 25,000 clones, more than 75% seen once. Single viable CD3+CD4+CD8-CD45RO+ cells were sorted as the memory CD4+ T cells. The source is an adult in good health and CMV-seronegative. The sequenced material came from memory CD4+ T cells from blood.

CDR3 in amino acids: CASRGSRGQRTGELFF. DNA for the CDR3: TGTGCCAGTAGAGGCTCTAGGGGGCAGAGGACCGGGGAGCTGTTTTTT. The J gene is TRBJ2-2, the V gene TRBV19; 7 bases agree with TRBD1. This CDR3 contains 16 residues. The V segment lost 6 bases and the J segment 5 bases; nucleotides outside the gene matches: 12. The germline CDR1 and CDR2 sequences are LNHDA and SQIVND (reference sequence).